Following are 30 T cell receptor beta chains from one sample sequenced in a study of T cell responses to AZD1222 COVID-19 vaccine. The data were produced by immunoSEQ multiplex PCR, yet TCRdb's version contains in-frame clones alone and is incomplete. The sample carries 120,000 to 150,000 clones, about 90% recorded once. The sequenced sample was peripheral blood, obtained on day 0 of AZD1222 vaccination. The receptors here all came from an adult in good health.

J is TRBJ1-3 and V is TRBV19; D call uncertain. V was shortened by 5 bases and J by 7 bases, with 12 bases between the two germline ends. Germline V gene data show CDR1 as LNHDA and CDR2 as SQIVND (reference sequence). The CDR3 totals 13 residues. CDR3 amino acids: CASSWGPSNTIYF. The CDR3 coding sequence is TGTGCCAGTAGTTGGGGTCCTAGCAACACCATATATTTT.

V is TRBV19 and J is TRBJ2-1; 7 positions match TRBD1. Germline V gene data show CDR1 as LNHDA and CDR2 as SQIVND (reference sequence). V was clipped by 3 bases and J by 6 bases; unmatched bases: 11. The CDR3 loop spans 16 amino acids. CDR3 sequence (DNA): TGTGCCAGTAGTATTACAGGGGTTTTATTAGCCAATGAGCAGTTCTTC. Translating gives CASSITGVLLANEQFF.

The chain carries TRBV4-3 and TRBJ1-4; D may be TRBD1 (6 bases). Trimming removed 3 bases at V and 3 bases at J, with 11 bases between. Germline loops: CDR1 LGHNA, CDR2 YSLEER. This CDR3 is 15 amino acids long. The CDR3 nucleotides read TGCGCCAGCAGCCACGCAGGGGCGGCTAATGAAAAACTGTTTTTT. Its protein product is CASSHAGAANEKLFF.

This CDR3 is CASSVRLAINEQFF. The CDR3 DNA is TGTGCCAGCAGCGTAAGGCTAGCGATTAATGAGCAGTTCTTC. The chain uses TRBV9 and TRBJ2-1; the D gene is possibly TRBD2 (6 bases). The CDR3 loop spans 14 amino acids. V shed 1 base and J shed 7 bases, with 12 bases lying between them. Germline values: CDR1 SGDLS, CDR2 YYNGEE. Drawing the rest from reference TRBV9 and TRBJ2-1, the complete variable domain is DSGVTQTPKHLITATGQRVTLRCSPRSGDLSVYWYQQSLDQGLQFLIQYYNGEERAKGNILERFSAQQFPDLHSELNLSSLELGDSALYFCASSVRLAINEQFFGPGTRLTVL.

The chain uses TRBV4-2 and TRBJ2-7; D is unclear. The V and J ends lost 0 bases and 7 bases respectively, with 16 bases between them. There are 15 residues in the CDR3. Germline V gene lookup returns CDR1 LGHNA and CDR2 YNFKEQ. Here the CDR3 DNA reads TGTGCCAGCAGCCAAGATCTATCGGTCGCCGGAGAGCAGTACTTC. Protein product: CASSQDLSVAGEQYF.

Here the CDR3 reads CASSSAPATQYF. The DNA for the CDR3 is TGTGCCAGCAGCTCGGCCCCTGCTACGCAGTATTTT. This sequence joins TRBV5-4 and TRBJ2-3, with D uncertain. This CDR3 contains 12 residues. Germline V gene lookup returns CDR1 SGHNT and CDR2 YYREEE (reference sequence). Between the trimmed V and J ends, which lost 3 bases and 8 bases, there was a span of 10 bases.

The rearrangement uses TRBV27 and TRBJ1-4; 7 bases map to TRBD1. In germline, CDR1 is MNHEY, CDR2 SMNVEV (reference sequence). The CDR3 consists of 16 residues. V shed 6 bases and J 0 bases; nucleotides not matched to a gene: 7. This CDR3 reads CASSPGTDTTNEKLFF. The CDR3 DNA reads as TGTGCCAGCAGCCCCGGGACAGACACAACTAATGAAAAACTGTTTTTT.

The chain carries TRBV7-2 and TRBJ2-7; D is uncertain. V lost 1 base to trimming and J lost 5 bases, with 6 bases between them. Germline CDR1 SGHTA, CDR2 FQGNSA. CDR3 length: 12 amino acids. CDR3 DNA sequence: TGTGCCAGCAGCTTAGTAGGAGACGAGCAGTACTTC. Translating it yields CASSLVGDEQYF.

The chain couples TRBV10-3 to TRBJ2-2, with D possibly being TRBD1 (6 bases). Germline V lookup: CDR1 ENHRY, CDR2 SYGVKD. The CDR3 spans 15 residues. The V and J ends lost 7 bases and 7 bases respectively, with 19 bases between them. The CDR3 bases are TGTGCCATCAAAACAGGGCAATCATGGATCGGGGAGCTGTTTTTT. Translating it yields CAIKTGQSWIGELFF.

The chain has TRBV6-2 or TRBV6-3 and TRBJ2-1; TRBD2 aligns across 13 bases. CDR3 length: 20 residues. From germline, CDR1 is MNHEY and CDR2 SVGEGT. V lost 4 bases to trimming and J lost 8 bases; unmatched junction nucleotides: 20. The CDR3 spells CASSLASGTSGVPSWDEQFF. In DNA form, the CDR3 reads TGTGCCAGCAGTTTGGCTTCCGGGACTAGCGGGGTTCCCTCGTGGGATGAGCAGTTCTTC.

The chain employs TRBV4-1 and TRBJ2-6, with unresolved D. Germline CDR1 MGHRA, CDR2 YSYEKL. This CDR3 is built from 16 residues. The V gene lost 0 bases and the J gene lost 1 base, with 7 bases spanning the gap. The CDR3 DNA reads as TGCGCCAGCAGCCAAGATGGGGTATCTGGGGCCAACGTCCTGACTTTC. This encodes CASSQDGVSGANVLTF.

This sequence joins TRBV12-3 or TRBV12-4 and TRBJ2-6; no clear D gene. CDR3 length: 13 residues. V was clipped by 6 bases and J by 2 bases, with 5 bases between them. CDR3 nucleotides: TGTGCCAGCAGCCCGGCTGGGGCCAACGTCCTGACTTTC. Encoded protein: CASSPAGANVLTF.

This rearrangement joins TRBV6-2 or TRBV6-3 to TRBJ2-3; D call uncertain. Per germline, CDR1 MNHEY and CDR2 SVGEGT. Trimming shortened V by 6 bases and J by 6 bases, and 19 bases separated the two germline ends. This CDR3 region has 15 residues. CDR3 sequence (DNA): TGTGCCAGCAGCCCCGTACGTGGTAGCCCCGATACGCAGTATTTT. It translates to CASSPVRGSPDTQYF.

The chain combines TRBV5-1 with TRBJ1-4; TRBD1 matches 10 bases. Germline CDR1 and CDR2: SGHRS and YFSETQ. The trim removed 4 bases at V and 9 bases at J, leaving 3 bases unmatched. The length of the CDR3 is 13 residues. The CDR3 nucleotides read TGCGCCAGCAGCGGGGACAGGGGCAAAAAACTGTTTTTT. Translation gives CASSGDRGKKLFF.

The chain employs TRBV5-1 and TRBJ1-3, with D hard to call. V lost 0 bases and J lost 2, with 12 bases in between. Looked up from germline, CDR1 is SGHRS and CDR2 is YFSETQ. CDR3 size: 16 residues. The CDR3, as DNA: TGCGCCAGCAGCTTGGGGCCTCAATTAACTGGAAACACCATATATTTT. Its translation: CASSLGPQLTGNTIYF.

The chain recombines TRBV28 with TRBJ1-4; maybe TRBD1 (6 bases). CDR1 and CDR2 (germline): MDHEN, SYDVKM. Trimming stripped 0 bases from V and 8 bases from J, with 16 bases between. This CDR3 comprises 16 residues. The CDR3 is CASSLWTTGPGEKLFF. For the CDR3, the DNA is TGTGCCAGCAGTTTATGGACAACAGGGCCAGGAGAAAAACTGTTTTTT.

The gene calls are TRBV6-5 and TRBJ2-7; the D is unclear. The V end was cut by 7 bases, the J end by 2 bases, with 12 bases between. This CDR3 is 13 amino acids long. CDR1 is MNHEY and CDR2 is SVGAGI in the germline V gene. The CDR3 bases are TGTGCCAGCACCGTTAGCACCCCCTACGAGCAGTACTTC. Translation gives CASTVSTPYEQYF.

This sequence joins TRBV9 and TRBJ2-7; D not certain. Germline V gene sequence: CDR1 SGDLS, CDR2 YYNGEE. The CDR3 extends over 15 amino acids. V was pared by 3 bases and J by 4 bases, with 17 bases between. The CDR3 spells CASSETPGQKYEQYF. The CDR3 nucleotides are TGTGCCAGCAGCGAGACTCCCGGGCAAAAATACGAGCAGTACTTC.

The CDR3 spells CASSTGQGETQYF. The CDR3, as DNA: TGTGCCAGCAGCACGGGACAGGGAGAGACCCAGTACTTC. The chain employs TRBV5-5 and TRBJ2-5, with 9 bases aligning to TRBD1. Germline loops: CDR1 SGHKS, CDR2 YYEKEE (reference sequence). The V segment lost 4 bases and the J segment 4 bases; nucleotides outside the gene matches: 2. The CDR3 loop spans 13 amino acids.

The rearrangement uses TRBV5-4 and TRBJ2-7, with D perhaps matching TRBD1 or TRBD2 (6 bases each). Between the trimmed V and J ends, which lost 0 bases and 1 base, there was a span of 11 bases. This CDR3 has 15 amino acids. Germline CDR1 reads SGHNT; CDR2 reads YYREEE (reference sequence). CDR3: CASSLDGGASYEQYF. The DNA of the CDR3 is TGTGCCAGCAGCTTGGACGGGGGCGCTTCCTACGAGCAGTACTTC.

This clone was seen once. V gene TRBV6-5 combines with J gene TRBJ2-7; 8 positions agree with TRBD1. CDR3 length equals 15 residues. Per the germline V gene, CDR1 is MNHEY and CDR2 is SVGAGI. The trim removed 6 bases at V and 3 bases at J, leaving 10 bases unmatched. CDR3 DNA: TGTGCCAGCAGGGACCCAGGGGGCAGAGTCTACGAGCAGTACTTC. It codes for CASRDPGGRVYEQYF.

The rearrangement joins TRBV9 to TRBJ2-2; D is possibly TRBD1 (6 bases). Looked up from germline, CDR1 is SGDLS and CDR2 is YYNGEE. V lost 4 bases and J lost 5, with 12 bases in between. CDR3 size: 14 residues. CDR3 region: CASSSRGTTGELFF. The DNA of the CDR3 is TGTGCCAGCAGCTCGAGGGGGACGACCGGGGAGCTGTTTTTT.

This clone was counted a single time. V and J are TRBV5-1 and TRBJ1-3; possible D gene TRBD1, 5 bases. The V gene's germline CDR1 is SGHRS and CDR2 YFSETQ. This CDR3 is 16 amino acids long. Trimming cost V 0 bases and J 2 bases, with 12 bases left between them. CDR3 bases: TGCGCCAGCAGCTTGGAGGCAACAGGTACTGGAAACACCATATATTTT. Protein sequence: CASSLEATGTGNTIYF.

This CDR3 reads CASSLDGHYGYTF. The CDR3 coding sequence is TGTGCCAGCAGCTTGGACGGCCACTATGGCTACACCTTC. The chain has TRBV5-4 and TRBJ1-2; D unresolved. The CDR3 contains 13 residues. The germline gives CDR1 SGHNT, CDR2 YYREEE (reference sequence). V was pared by 0 bases and J by 3 bases, with 6 bases between.

J is TRBJ2-7 and V is TRBV5-1, with 11 bases matching TRBD1. The CDR3 is 16 residues long. Germline V gene data show CDR1 as SGHRS and CDR2 as YFSETQ. Trimming removed 4 bases from V and 0 bases from J; junction bases left unmatched: 6. The CDR3: CASSLDRGPFSYEQYF. For the CDR3, the DNA is TGCGCCAGCAGCCTGGACAGGGGGCCCTTCTCCTACGAGCAGTACTTC.

The J gene is TRBJ2-2, the V gene TRBV5-1, with D perhaps matching TRBD1 or TRBD2 (5 bases each). CDR3 size: 15 residues. Germline CDR1 and CDR2: SGHRS and YFSETQ. V was clipped by 2 bases and J by 3 bases, with 11 bases between them. CDR3 nucleotide sequence: TGCGCCAGCAGCTTACGGGACGTATACACCGGGGAGCTGTTTTTT. Protein sequence: CASSLRDVYTGELFF. Full variable domain (remainder filled in from reference TRBV5-1 and TRBJ2-2): KAGVTQTPRYLIKTRGQQVTLSCSPISGHRSVSWYQQTPGQGLQFLFEYFSETQRNKGNFPGRFSGRQFSNSRSEMNVSTLELGDSALYLCASSLRDVYTGELFFGEGSRLTVL.

V usage is TRBV10-1 and J usage is TRBJ1-1; 11 nucleotides line up with TRBD1. Germline lookup yields CDR1 WNHNN and CDR2 SYGVQD (reference sequence). V lost 7 bases to trimming and J lost 6 bases; unmatched junction nucleotides: 4. This CDR3 region has 13 residues. The CDR3 sequence: CASTGQGASEAFF. The CDR3 DNA follows: TGCGCCAGCACTGGACAGGGGGCCTCTGAAGCTTTCTTT.

The J gene is TRBJ1-6, the V gene TRBV21-1. TRBV21-1 represents a pseudogene. CDR3 size: 15 residues. CDR3 bases: TGTGCCAGCAGCAAAGATTGGTCGTATAATTCACCCCTCCACTTT. This sequence encodes CASSKDWSYNSPLHF.

This chain links TRBV27 with TRBJ2-3; 9 bases are shared with TRBD2. Germline trimming cut 6 bases from V and 3 bases from J; bases unmatched to any gene: 7. The CDR3 spans 15 residues. Germline CDR1 and CDR2: MNHEY and SMNVEV (reference sequence). In DNA form, the CDR3 reads TGTGCCAGCAGAAGGAGGGGACTAGCTACAGATACGCAGTATTTT. Translated, it gives CASRRRGLATDTQYF.

The rearrangement uses TRBV7-9 and TRBJ2-5; no clear D. There are 13 residues in the CDR3. The germline V and J ends were trimmed by 5 bases and 5 bases, with 12 bases remaining between them. Germline values: CDR1 SEHNR, CDR2 FQNEAQ (reference sequence). In DNA, the CDR3 is TGTGCCAGCAGCCTTTTTGAGTGGGAGACCCAGTACTTC. It translates to CASSLFEWETQYF.